Presented here are 28 T cell receptor beta chains from one specimen sequenced in a study of blood T cells in healthy people across ages. With a J-beta primer mix and a sample-barcoded 5' primer, a second PCR ran about 7 to 11 cycles. A single record per CDR3 protein comes from TCRdb applying MiXCR to the 5' RACE reads. The sample records over a million distinct CDR3 sequences, 20% to 25% being singletons. Separately, the same data were catalogued under a study of T cells of mothers and their children.

The sample was blood. The receptors stem from a girl under 10 years old in good health.

This rearrangement joins TRBV5-1 to TRBJ2-1, with TRBD2 matching 8 bases. Gene TRBJ2-5 matches the end of the DNA better, so the J call may be wrong. Germline CDR1 and CDR2: SGHRS and YFSETQ. The CDR3 is 15 amino acids. CDR3 protein: CASSSRGGTRETQYF. As DNA, the CDR3 is TGCGCCAGCAGCTCACGGGGGGGCACCCGGGAGACCCAGTACTTC.

This clonotype was seen a handful of times. V gene TRBV4-3 combines with J gene TRBJ2-1; possible D gene TRBD1, 6 bases. CDR1 and CDR2 (germline): LGHNA, YSLEER. V was shortened by 0 bases and J by 3 bases, with 12 bases between the two germline ends. This CDR3 is 16 amino acids long. As DNA, the CDR3 is TGCGCCAGCAGCCAAGACTTGGGGGCCCTCTACAATGAGCAGTTCTTC. This encodes CASSQDLGALYNEQFF.

The chain combines TRBV7-3 with TRBJ2-7; 11 bases map to TRBD2. CDR1 is SGHTA, CDR2 FQGTGA, per germline. V was pared by 3 bases and J by 2 bases, with 3 bases of the junction left unmatched. The length of the CDR3 is 15 residues. CDR3 DNA sequence: TGTGCCAGCAGCTTTATAGCGGGAGGGCCCTACGAGCAGTACTTC. Its translation is CASSFIAGGPYEQYF.

V usage is TRBV7-2 and J usage is TRBJ1-2; weak D call: TRBD1 (6 bases). The V gene's germline CDR1 is SGHTA and CDR2 FQGNSA. V lost 5 bases and J lost 0, with 10 bases in between. This CDR3 has 14 amino acids. Written as DNA, the CDR3 is TGTGCCAGCAGCCGGGACACAGCTAACTATGGCTACACCTTC. This translates into CASSRDTANYGYTF.

This sequence joins TRBV20-1 and TRBJ2-1; 12 nucleotides line up with TRBD2. The DNA end is a closer match to TRBJ2-7, so the J assignment may be wrong. CDR1 and CDR2 from the germline V gene are DFQATT and SNEGSKA (reference sequence). The length of the CDR3 is 13 residues. The CDR3, as DNA: TGCAGTGCTAGGACTAGCGGGAGCTGGGAGCAGTACTTC. The encoded protein is CSARTSGSWEQYF.

This clonotype was observed a few times. V usage is TRBV5-1 and J usage is TRBJ2-1; TRBD1 agrees at 7 bases. The CDR3 contains 15 residues. Germline CDR1 and CDR2: SGHRS and YFSETQ. J was trimmed by 4 bases and V by 3 bases; bases with no gene match: 7. DNA of the CDR3: TGCGCCAGCAGCTCAACAGGGGCCAAGTACAATGAGCAGTTCTTC. This codes for CASSSTGAKYNEQFF.

The chain joins TRBV29-1 to TRBJ1-1, with D perhaps matching TRBD1 (5 bases). The CDR3 loop spans 14 amino acids. V dropped 2 bases and J dropped 1 base, with 11 bases sitting between them. Germline CDR1 is SQVTM and CDR2 is ANQGSEA. CDR3: CSVEFRDQNTEAFF. The CDR3, as DNA: TGCAGCGTTGAATTCAGGGACCAGAACACTGAAGCTTTCTTT.

The genes are TRBV11-3 and TRBJ2-6; TRBD1 might be the D (6 bases). Germline V gene lookup returns CDR1 SGHNT and CDR2 YENEEA. CDR3 length equals 15 residues. Trimming cost V 5 bases and J 4 bases, with 12 bases left between them. The CDR3 loop is CASSGGSSGANVLTF. CDR3 nucleotides: TGTGCCAGCAGCGGGGGCTCTAGCGGGGCCAACGTCCTGACTTTC.

This clonotype was detected only a few times. The V call is TRBV28, the J call TRBJ2-3; 7 bases map to TRBD2. The germline V gene encodes CDR1 MDHEN and CDR2 SYDVKM. CDR3 length equals 15 residues. Trimming cost V 1 base and J 6 bases; bases outside gene matches: 7. CDR3 nucleotides: TGTGCCAGCAGTTTATCCCTTGGGAGGGCGGATACGCAGTATTTT. It is translated as CASSLSLGRADTQYF.

This clonotype was recorded a few times. The chain joins TRBV7-9 to TRBJ1-4, with D perhaps matching TRBD1 (6 bases). This CDR3 spans 16 amino acids. Between the trimmed V and J ends, which lost 7 bases and 4 bases, there was a span of 19 bases. Germline CDR1 reads SEHNR; CDR2 reads FQNEAQ (reference sequence). Here the CDR3 reads CASIPGRGGVNEKLFF. In nucleotides, the CDR3 is TGTGCCAGCATTCCTGGTAGAGGGGGAGTTAATGAAAAACTGTTTTTT.

This clonotype was observed a few times. This sequence joins TRBV9 and TRBJ2-3, with D hard to call. Germline loops: CDR1 SGDLS, CDR2 YYNGEE. This CDR3 is built from 16 residues. Trimming stripped 4 bases from V and 0 bases from J, with 15 bases between. The DNA for the CDR3 is TGTGCCAGCAGCTCCCCCCCGGGCGGCAGCACAGATACGCAGTATTTT. Translation: CASSSPPGGSTDTQYF.

This clonotype was seen a handful of times. This CDR3 reads CASSPTTEGEKLFF. The CDR3 nucleotides read TGTGCCAGCAGTCCAACCACCGAGGGAGAAAAACTGTTTTTT. The J gene is TRBJ1-4, the V gene TRBV27, with D hard to call. The V end was cut by 5 bases, the J end by 8 bases, with 15 bases between. Germline assignment: CDR1 MNHEY and CDR2 SMNVEV (reference sequence). This CDR3 has 14 amino acids.

This chain links TRBV5-1 with TRBJ2-1; perhaps TRBD1 as D (5 bases). Trimming shortened V by 0 bases and J by 7 bases, and 14 bases separated the two germline ends. Per germline, CDR1 SGHRS and CDR2 YFSETQ. The CDR3 contains 15 residues. The CDR3 is CASSLGQLVRNEQFF. CDR3 coding DNA: TGCGCCAGCAGCTTGGGACAGCTTGTGAGGAATGAGCAGTTCTTC.

The chain carries TRBV29-1 and TRBJ2-1, with 8 bases that match TRBD1. Gene TRBJ2-5 matches the end of the DNA better, so the J call may be wrong. Germline values: CDR1 SQVTM, CDR2 ANQGSEA. This CDR3 has 12 amino acids. CDR3 protein: CSYDRGSETQYF. The DNA for the CDR3 is TGCAGTTATGACAGGGGTTCAGAGACCCAGTACTTC.

The chain is built from TRBV3-1 and TRBJ2-5; no clear D gene. Germline loops: CDR1 LGHDT, CDR2 YNNKEL (reference sequence). This CDR3 comprises 14 residues. V lost 1 base and J lost 0, with 6 bases in between. The CDR3 sequence is CASSQGRYQETQYF. DNA of the CDR3: TGTGCCAGCAGCCAAGGGCGCTACCAAGAGACCCAGTACTTC.

This clonotype was found a few times. The chain couples TRBV28 to TRBJ2-1; D may be TRBD2 (6 bases). V gave up 6 bases and J gave up 0 bases, with 15 bases separating them. The CDR3 consists of 16 residues. Germline V CDR1 and CDR2: MDHEN, SYDVKM. The CDR3 here is CASRDSGLSSYNEQFF. The DNA for the CDR3 is TGTGCCAGCAGAGATAGCGGCCTCAGCTCCTACAATGAGCAGTTCTTC.

CDR3: CSANLFRGATDTQYF. As DNA, the CDR3 is TGCAGTGCTAACCTCTTCCGGGGGGCCACAGATACGCAGTATTTT. The rearrangement joins TRBV20-1 to TRBJ2-3; TRBD2 might be the D (7 bases). Trimming removed 4 bases from V and 2 bases from J, with 16 bases in between. CDR1 is DFQATT and CDR2 is SNEGSKA in the germline V gene (reference sequence). This CDR3 has 15 residues.

There are a few counts of this clonotype. The chain recombines TRBV12-3 or TRBV12-4 with TRBJ2-5, with D unclear. TRBJ2-1 explains the end of the DNA better; the J call may be wrong. This CDR3 contains 15 residues. CDR3 residues: CASRIKAHPYNEQFF. The CDR3 nucleotides are TGTGCCAGCAGGATCAAGGCCCACCCTTACAATGAGCAGTTCTTC.

This clonotype was picked up a small number of times. The chain's CDR3 is CASSLGVGVGTEAFF. The CDR3 coding sequence is TGTGCCAGCAGTTTAGGGGTGGGGGTTGGCACTGAAGCTTTCTTT. This sequence joins TRBV27 and TRBJ1-1; D is possibly TRBD1 (5 bases). Germline assignment: CDR1 MNHEY and CDR2 SMNVEV (reference sequence). This CDR3 contains 15 residues. V dropped 2 bases and J dropped 4 bases, with 14 bases sitting between them.

The table lists this clonotype with a few counts. The chain recombines TRBV20-1 with TRBJ2-2; the D is unclear. The CDR3 totals 13 residues. V gave up 4 bases and J gave up 0 bases, with 6 bases separating them. CDR1 is DFQATT and CDR2 is SNEGSKA in the germline V gene (reference sequence). The CDR3 DNA reads TGCAGTGCTACTCCACCGAACACCGGGGAGCTGTTTTTT. This sequence encodes CSATPPNTGELFF.

The rearrangement joins TRBV7-3 to TRBJ2-7, with TRBD2 matching 7 bases. The V gene end was trimmed by 2 bases and the J gene end by 0 bases; junction bases not matched to a gene: 7. Germline CDR1 is SGHTA and CDR2 is FQGTGA. This CDR3 contains 16 residues. Here the CDR3 DNA reads TGTGCCAGCAGCTTATTTCCCCGGGAGGCCTCCTACGAGCAGTACTTC. This codes for CASSLFPREASYEQYF.

The rearrangement joins TRBV27 to TRBJ2-3; D is unresolved. From germline, CDR1 is MNHEY and CDR2 SMNVEV (reference sequence). This CDR3 has 17 residues. Trimming pared 2 bases from V and 2 bases from J, leaving 17 bases between. CDR3 region: CASSLASGFYNTDTQYF. The DNA of the CDR3 is TGTGCCAGCAGTTTAGCTTCGGGCTTCTATAACACAGATACGCAGTATTTT.

The gene calls are TRBV15 and TRBJ1-6; 8 bases are shared with TRBD1. Trimming at V came to 1 base and at J to 7 bases, leaving 3 bases not matched to a gene. Germline lookup yields CDR1 LNHNV and CDR2 YYDKDF (reference sequence). CDR3 length equals 15 residues. The DNA of the CDR3 is TGTGCCACCAGCAGAGTAAGGACAGGGAATTCACCCCTCCACTTT. Translated: CATSRVRTGNSPLHF. The variable domain in full, with the rest retrieved from reference TRBV15 and TRBJ1-6, is DAMVIQNPRYQVTQFGKPVTLSCSQTLNHNVMYWYQQKSSQAPKLLFHYYDKDFNNEADTPDNFQSRRPNTSFCFLDIRSPGLGDTAMYLCATSRVRTGNSPLHFGNGTRLTVT.

This clonotype was recorded at least ten times. This CDR3 reads CASSLEDRSQETQYF. The CDR3 DNA is TGCGCCAGCAGCTTGGAGGACCGTTCCCAAGAGACCCAGTACTTC. This sequence joins TRBV5-1 and TRBJ2-5; D unresolved. Trimming stripped 0 bases from V and 1 base from J, with 10 bases between. The CDR3 consists of 15 residues. Germline V gene lookup returns CDR1 SGHRS and CDR2 YFSETQ.

On this clonotype: The germline gene is not matched at one end of the junction; a read error may be the cause. V and J are TRBV5-6 and TRBJ2-3; a weak D match, TRBD1 (7 bases). Germline CDR1 is SGHDT and CDR2 is YYEEEE. The CDR3 length is 22 residues. The CDR3 coding sequence is TGTGCCAGCAGCTCCCTCCTCGACAGGGAAGGAGGGTCACAGATACTTCTAGATACGCAGTACTTT. This sequence encodes CASSSLLDREGGSQILLDTQYF. Full variable domain (missing parts from reference TRBV5-6 and TRBJ2-3): DAGVTQSPTHLIKTRGQQVTLRCSPKSGHDTVSWYQQALGQGPQFIFQYYEEEERQRGNFPDRFSGHQFPNYSSELNVNALLLGDSALYLCASSSLLDREGGSQILLDTQYFGPGTRLTVL.

The V gene is TRBV7-9, the J gene TRBJ2-5; possibly TRBD1 for D (6 bases). The assigned J gene may be wrong: the sequence end matches TRBJ2-7 better. Per the germline V gene, CDR1 is SEHNR and CDR2 is FQNEAQ (reference sequence). The CDR3 length is 14 residues. The CDR3 coding sequence is TGTGCCAGCAGCGCTCGGGACACAGACTACGAGCAGTACTTC. The encoded protein is CASSARDTDYEQYF.

This clonotype has more than one count but fewer than ten. The chain couples TRBV5-6 to TRBJ1-2, with TRBD1 matching 7 bases. The ends lost 3 bases at V and 4 bases at J; junction bases unmatched: 9. Germline V gene lookup returns CDR1 SGHDT and CDR2 YYEEEE. The CDR3 is made up of 15 amino acids. The CDR3 protein is CASSSRTGQIYGYTF. The DNA of the CDR3 is TGTGCCAGCAGCTCCCGGACAGGACAGATCTATGGCTACACCTTC.

The chain links TRBV6-5 to TRBJ1-1; D is uncertain. Trimming left V 7 bases short and J 2 bases short, with 11 bases between. This CDR3 contains 13 residues. The germline gives CDR1 MNHEY, CDR2 SVGAGI. The CDR3 nucleotides are TGTGCCAGCACCCTAGGACCCAACACTGAAGCTTTCTTT. Its translation is CASTLGPNTEAFF.